Following are 3 T cell receptor beta chains from one sample sequenced in a study. TCRdb redid the calling of the 5' RACE reads with MiXCR, one entry per CDR3 protein. The sample contains under 35,000 distinct CDR3 sequences, 24% of which appear only once. The specimen sequenced was memory CD4+ T cells sorted from blood. Subset: memory CD4+ T cells, CD4+CD45RO+CD25-. All receptors derive from a female donor with breast cancer.

This clonotype was seen repeatedly, ten times or more. The rearrangement links TRBV10-3 to TRBJ2-1, with TRBD2 as a possible D gene (5 bases). The germline V and J ends were trimmed by 8 bases and 5 bases, with 16 bases remaining between them. The CDR3 spans 14 residues. CDR1 is ENHRY, CDR2 SYGVKD, per germline. The CDR3 nucleotides are TGTGCCATCGGGGTGACGCAGAGGGACAATGAGCAGTTCTTC. Residues: CAIGVTQRDNEQFF.

This clonotype was seen only a few times. The rearrangement links TRBV27 to TRBJ2-7, with a tentative D call TRBD1 (7 bases). The CDR3 sequence is 18 residues long. Trimming removed 8 bases at V and 4 bases at J, with 30 bases between. The germline V gene encodes CDR1 MNHEY and CDR2 SMNVEV (reference sequence). The CDR3 protein is CASAPYRGLLKDGYEQYF. CDR3 bases: TGTGCCAGCGCCCCCTACAGGGGACTCTTAAAGGATGGGTACGAGCAGTACTTC.

This clonotype appeared a few times. The chain combines TRBV7-6 with TRBJ2-1; the D gene is possibly TRBD2 (5 bases). CDR1 and CDR2 from the germline V gene are SGHVS and FNYEAQ. Trimming took off 3 bases at V and 5 bases at J, with 14 bases between the two ends. This CDR3 comprises 15 residues. CDR3 bases: TGTGCCAGCAGCTTTGTGTCGTGGGGAGACAATGAGCAGTTCTTC. Amino acids: CASSFVSWGDNEQFF.